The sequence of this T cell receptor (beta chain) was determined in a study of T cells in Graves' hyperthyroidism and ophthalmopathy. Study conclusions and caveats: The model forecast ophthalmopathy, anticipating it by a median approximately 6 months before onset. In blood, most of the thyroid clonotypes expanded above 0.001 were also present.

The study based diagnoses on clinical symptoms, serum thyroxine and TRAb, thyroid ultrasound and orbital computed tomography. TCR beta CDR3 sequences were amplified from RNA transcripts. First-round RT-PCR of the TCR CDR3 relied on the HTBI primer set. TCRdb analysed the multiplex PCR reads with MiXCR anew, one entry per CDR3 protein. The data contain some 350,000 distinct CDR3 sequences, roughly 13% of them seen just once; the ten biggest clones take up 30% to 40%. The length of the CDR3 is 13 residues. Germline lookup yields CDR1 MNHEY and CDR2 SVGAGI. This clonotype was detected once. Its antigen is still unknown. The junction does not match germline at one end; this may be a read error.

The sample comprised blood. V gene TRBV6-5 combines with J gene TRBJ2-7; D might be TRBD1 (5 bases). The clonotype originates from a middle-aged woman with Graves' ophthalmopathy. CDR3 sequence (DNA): TGCGCCAGCAGTGGCGACAGAGGCTACGAGCAGTACTTC. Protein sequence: CASSGDRGYEQYF.